A single TCR beta chain is shown here with its context. Its target is unknown. This sample was included in a study of shared clonotypes between healthy human individuals. Study in general: Samples came from two female and three male donors aged 18 to 49. Findings and limits, study-wide: The study drew on few donors, limiting represented genetic and exposure-history diversity.

This CDR3 is built from 16 residues. V trimming: 5 bases; J trimming: 2 bases; junction bases outside the gene matches: 9. Per germline, CDR1 SGHTA and CDR2 FQGNSA. Measured with immunoSEQ multiplex PCR; TCRdb has only the in-frame clones, and not every one. The sample shows approximately 480,000 clones, 75% to 80% of them seen only once. The chain has TRBV7-2 and TRBJ2-7, with 10 bases fitting TRBD1. This clonotype was sampled from a woman aged 35 to 49 in good health. Some clones in this sample may be carry-over from other donors' samples. The source material was PBMCs. CDR3 sequence (DNA): TGTGCCAGCAGCCTCAGGACAGGGGGTTCCCCCTACGAGCAGTACTTC. It codes for CASSLRTGGSPYEQYF.